These 14 T cell receptor beta chains were sequenced from one sample in a study of blood T cell repertoires in COVID-19. Measured with immunoSEQ multiplex PCR; TCRdb has only the in-frame clones, and not every one. The sample yields 200,000 to 300,000 clones, more than 85% seen once. The source material was peripheral blood. The origin of the receptors is a person aged 18-35 years with COVID-19, enrolled during active disease.

The rearrangement uses TRBV7-9 and TRBJ1-2; no definite D call. Germline V gene sequence: CDR1 SEHNR, CDR2 FQNEAQ (reference sequence). V was clipped by 7 bases and J by 4 bases, with 13 bases between them. This CDR3 region has 13 residues. Here the CDR3 reads CASTIGDFYGYTF. In nucleotides, the CDR3 is TGTGCCAGCACCATCGGAGATTTCTATGGCTACACCTTC.

Remarks on this clone: Since a much larger clone is just one base distant, this may be a read error. The chain is built from TRBV7-6 and TRBJ2-1; 9 positions agree with TRBD1. Per germline, CDR1 SGHVS and CDR2 FNYEAQ. J lost 3 bases, V lost 5 bases, and 5 bases had no gene match. The CDR3 has 15 amino acids. CDR3 region: CASSQGQGDYNEQFF. The CDR3 DNA reads as TGTGCCAGCAGCCAGGGACAGGGCGACTACAATGAGCAGTTCTTC. The whole variable domain, remainder taken from reference TRBV7-6 and TRBJ2-1, is GAGVSQSPRYKVTKRGQDVALRCDPISGHVSLYWYRQALGQGPEFLTYFNYEAQQDKSGLPNDRFSAERPEGSISTLTIQRTEQRDSAMYRCASSQGQGDYNEQFFGPGTRLTVL.

J is TRBJ2-3 and V is TRBV7-2; 9 bases match TRBD2. Per germline, CDR1 SGHTA and CDR2 FQGNSA. The V and J ends lost 4 bases and 5 bases, in that order; junction bases with no gene match: 7. The CDR3 totals 15 residues. The DNA for the CDR3 is TGTGCCAGCAGCTATAGCGGGAGCAAGCAAGATACGCAGTATTTT. As protein: CASSYSGSKQDTQYF.

The J gene is TRBJ2-5, the V gene TRBV27, with TRBD2 matching 11 bases. The V and J ends lost 5 bases and 1 base, in that order; junction bases with no gene match: 6. The CDR3 totals 16 residues. Germline values: CDR1 MNHEY, CDR2 SMNVEV (reference sequence). CDR3 in DNA: TGTGCCAGCAGTCTGGGGACTAGCGGCTCCCAAGAGACCCAGTACTTC. This encodes CASSLGTSGSQETQYF.

The chain couples TRBV6-6 to TRBJ2-5; 9 bases agree with TRBD2. The trim removed 4 bases at V and 5 bases at J, leaving 8 bases unmatched. This CDR3 spans 15 amino acids. Germline assignment: CDR1 MNHNY and CDR2 SVGAGI (reference sequence). CDR3 bases: TGTGCCAGCAGTTTGGGACTAGCTTGGGGCGAGACCCAGTACTTC. It translates to CASSLGLAWGETQYF.

The chain carries TRBV9 and TRBJ1-2, with TRBD1 matching 7 bases. This CDR3 contains 17 residues. Germline V lookup: CDR1 SGDLS, CDR2 YYNGEE. J gave up 5 bases and V 3 bases, and 16 bases lay outside the gene matches. The CDR3 sequence is CASSALHRTGIEYGYTF. The CDR3 DNA is TGTGCCAGCAGCGCCCTCCACAGGACAGGTATTGAGTATGGCTACACCTTC.

This clone has just one count. This rearrangement joins TRBV27 to TRBJ1-5; D remains unclear. In germline, CDR1 is MNHEY, CDR2 SMNVEV (reference sequence). V was clipped by 2 bases and J by 0 bases, with 11 bases between them. The CDR3 runs 16 residues. This chain's CDR3 is CASSLEGFNSNQPQHF. In DNA, the CDR3 is TGTGCCAGCAGTTTAGAGGGTTTTAATAGCAATCAGCCCCAGCATTTT.

V usage is TRBV5-1 and J usage is TRBJ2-3; 8 bases are a match to TRBD2. Per the germline V gene, CDR1 is SGHRS and CDR2 is YFSETQ. V trimming: 1 base; J trimming: 3 bases; junction bases outside the gene matches: 1. This CDR3 comprises 14 residues. This CDR3 reads CASSLSSGTDTQYF. The CDR3 bases are TGCGCCAGCAGCTTGTCTAGCGGGACAGATACGCAGTATTTT.

This clone appeared a few times. The V gene is TRBV9, the J gene TRBJ1-4, with TRBD1 identical over 9 bases. The ends lost 4 bases at V and 6 bases at J; junction bases unmatched: 7. The CDR3 is 15 residues long. Germline lookup yields CDR1 SGDLS and CDR2 YYNGEE. Written as DNA, the CDR3 is TGTGCCAGCAGCATAAAGACAGGGGGAGATGAAAAACTGTTTTTT. It codes for CASSIKTGGDEKLFF. Looking up the rest from reference TRBV9 and TRBJ1-4 gives the full variable domain: DSGVTQTPKHLITATGQRVTLRCSPRSGDLSVYWYQQSLDQGLQFLIQYYNGEERAKGNILERFSAQQFPDLHSELNLSSLELGDSALYFCASSIKTGGDEKLFFGSGTQLSVL.

The chain carries TRBV7-9 and TRBJ2-5; D not certain. V lost 4 bases, J lost 2 bases, and 14 bases lay in between. The CDR3 extends over 15 amino acids. Germline V gene data show CDR1 as SEHNR and CDR2 as FQNEAQ (reference sequence). The CDR3 protein is CASSSYSIPQETQYF. In DNA, the CDR3 is TGTGCCAGCAGCTCCTACAGCATTCCGCAAGAGACCCAGTACTTC.

J is TRBJ2-5 and V is TRBV2; TRBD1 might be the D (5 bases). Looked up from germline, CDR1 is SNHLY and CDR2 is FYNNEI. The CDR3 extends over 15 amino acids. V was pared by 3 bases and J by 3 bases, with 14 bases between. The CDR3: CASSEPGQPEETQYF. DNA of the CDR3: TGTGCCAGCAGTGAGCCTGGACAACCTGAAGAGACCCAGTACTTC.

This chain connects TRBV21-1 to TRBJ1-5. TRBV21-1 counts as a pseudogene. The CDR3 is 14 amino acids. CDR3 DNA: TGTGCCAGCAGCGCGCCATTAAGCAATCAGCCCCAGCATTTT. This translates into CASSAPLSNQPQHF.

As DNA, the CDR3 is TGTGCCAGCAGCCCCCGGGACTACACAGATACGCAGTATTTT. This translates into CASSPRDYTDTQYF. The chain carries TRBV7-3 and TRBJ2-3; 7 bases line up with TRBD2. V trimming: 5 bases; J trimming: 2 bases; junction bases outside the gene matches: 4. The CDR3 is 14 residues long. Germline CDR1 SGHTA, CDR2 FQGTGA.

V gene TRBV6-6 combines with J gene TRBJ2-3; TRBD2 is a possible D gene (5 bases). In germline, CDR1 is MNHNY, CDR2 SVGAGI (reference sequence). CDR3 size: 15 residues. Trimming took off 2 bases at V and 1 base at J, with 10 bases between the two ends. CDR3 loop: CASSYAEAGTDTQYF. In DNA form, the CDR3 reads TGTGCCAGCAGTTACGCAGAAGCGGGCACAGATACGCAGTATTTT.